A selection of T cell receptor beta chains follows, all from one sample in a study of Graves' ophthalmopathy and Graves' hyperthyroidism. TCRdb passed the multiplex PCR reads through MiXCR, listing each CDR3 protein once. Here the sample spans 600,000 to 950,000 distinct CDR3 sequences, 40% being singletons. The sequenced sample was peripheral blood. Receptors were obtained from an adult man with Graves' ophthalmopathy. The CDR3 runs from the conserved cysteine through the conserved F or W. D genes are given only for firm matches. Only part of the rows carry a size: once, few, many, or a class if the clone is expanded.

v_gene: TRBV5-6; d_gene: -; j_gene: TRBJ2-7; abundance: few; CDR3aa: CASSLAPGRRIYYEQYF; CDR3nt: TGTGCCAGCAGCTTGGCTCCGGGCCGTCGCATTTACTACGAGCAGTACTTC
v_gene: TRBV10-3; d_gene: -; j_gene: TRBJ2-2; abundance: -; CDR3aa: CAIREQGTGELFF; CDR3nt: TGTGCCATCAGGGAACAGGGCACCGGGGAGCTGTTTTTT
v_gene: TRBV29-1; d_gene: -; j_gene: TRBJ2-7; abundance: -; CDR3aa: CSVEDLGAYEQYF; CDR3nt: TGCAGCGTTGAAGATCTGGGGGCCTACGAGCAGTACTTC
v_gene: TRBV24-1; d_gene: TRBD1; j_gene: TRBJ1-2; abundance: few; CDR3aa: CATSDPGTGANYGYTF; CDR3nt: TGTGCCACCAGTGACCCAGGGACAGGGGCTAACTATGGCTACACCTTC
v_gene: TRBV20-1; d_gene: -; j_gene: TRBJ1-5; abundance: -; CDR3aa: CSAMGQPNQPQHF; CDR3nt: TGCAGTGCTATGGGCCAGCCCAATCAGCCCCAGCATTTT
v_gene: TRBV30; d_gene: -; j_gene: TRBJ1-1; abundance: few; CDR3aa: CAWSVGQQNTEAFF; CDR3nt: TGTGCCTGGAGTGTAGGACAGCAGAACACTGAAGCTTTCTTT
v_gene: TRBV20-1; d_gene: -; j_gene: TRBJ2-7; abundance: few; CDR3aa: CSARAGVNEQYF; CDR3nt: TGCAGTGCTAGAGCAGGGGTAAACGAGCAGTACTTC
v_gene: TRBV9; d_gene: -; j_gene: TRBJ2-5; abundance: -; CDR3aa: CASSPFGRETQYF; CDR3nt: TGTGCCAGCAGCCCCTTTGGGCGGGAGACCCAGTACTTC
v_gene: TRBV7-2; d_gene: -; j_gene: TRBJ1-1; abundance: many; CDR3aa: CASSRMGTEAFF; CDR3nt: TGTGCCAGCAGCCGCATGGGCACTGAAGCTTTCTTT
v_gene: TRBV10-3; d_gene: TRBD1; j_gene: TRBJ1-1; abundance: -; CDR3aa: CASSYRAGTGNTEAFF; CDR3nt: TGTGCCAGCAGCTATAGAGCCGGGACAGGAAACACTGAAGCTTTCTTT
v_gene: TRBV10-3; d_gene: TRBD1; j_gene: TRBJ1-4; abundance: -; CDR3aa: CAIRPDPGQPNEKLFF; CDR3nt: TGTGCCATCAGGCCCGATCCGGGACAGCCTAATGAAAAACTGTTTTTT
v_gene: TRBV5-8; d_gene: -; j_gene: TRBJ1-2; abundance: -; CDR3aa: CASSSPGVLYGYTF; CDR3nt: TGTGCCAGCAGCTCCCCAGGGGTCCTCTATGGCTACACCTTC
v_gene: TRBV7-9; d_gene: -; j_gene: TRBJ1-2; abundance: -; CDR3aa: CASSQKGGSSYTF; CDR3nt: TGTGCCAGCAGCCAAAAAGGGGGTAGTAGCTACACCTTC
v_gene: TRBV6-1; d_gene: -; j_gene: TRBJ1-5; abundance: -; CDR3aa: CASSVRFIVDLKFQPQHF; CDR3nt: TGTGCCAGCAGCGTTAGGTTCATAGTGGACCTTAAGTTTCAGCCCCAGCATTTT
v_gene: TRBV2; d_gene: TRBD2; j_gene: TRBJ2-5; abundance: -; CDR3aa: CASSRTGGLAQETQYF; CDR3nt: TGTGCCAGCAGCCGTACGGGGGGACTAGCCCAAGAGACCCAGTACTTC
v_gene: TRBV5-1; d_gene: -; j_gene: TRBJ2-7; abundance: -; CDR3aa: CASSLNRDKHFGQYF; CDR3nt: TGCGCCAGCAGCTTAAACCGGGACAAGCATTTTGGGCAGTACTTC
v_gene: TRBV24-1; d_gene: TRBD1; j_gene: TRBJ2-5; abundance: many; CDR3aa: CATSDSETGGIQETQYF; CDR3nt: TGTGCCACCAGTGATTCCGAGACAGGGGGCATCCAAGAGACCCAGTACTTC
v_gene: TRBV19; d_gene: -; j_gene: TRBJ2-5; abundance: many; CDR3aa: CASSSRQGGETQYF; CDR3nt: TGTGCCAGTAGTTCCCGACAGGGAGGTGAGACCCAGTACTTC
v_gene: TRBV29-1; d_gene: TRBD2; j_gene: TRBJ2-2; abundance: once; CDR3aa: CSASGIAGAGELFF; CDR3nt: TGCAGTGCTAGTGGGATAGCGGGAGCCGGGGAGCTGTTTTTT
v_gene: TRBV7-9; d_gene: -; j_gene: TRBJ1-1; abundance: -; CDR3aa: CASSSRTGLRAFF; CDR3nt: TGTGCCAGCAGCTCCCGAACAGGGTTGCGGGCTTTCTTT
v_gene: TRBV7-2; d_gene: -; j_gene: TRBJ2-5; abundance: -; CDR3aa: CASSLVIGTAPGTQYF; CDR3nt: TGTGCCAGCAGCTTAGTGATCGGGACCGCGCCGGGGACCCAGTACTTC
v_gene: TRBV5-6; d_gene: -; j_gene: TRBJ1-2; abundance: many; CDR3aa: CASSLGSGGNYGYTF; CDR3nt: TGTGCCAGCAGCTTGGGGTCGGGCGGGAACTATGGCTACACCTTC
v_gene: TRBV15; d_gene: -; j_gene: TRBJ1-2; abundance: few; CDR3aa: CATSRTTGFGYTF; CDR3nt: TGTGCCACCAGCAGGACAACAGGGTTTGGCTACACCTTC
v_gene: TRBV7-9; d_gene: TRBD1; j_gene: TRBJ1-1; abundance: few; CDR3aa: CASSGGTGGTEAFF; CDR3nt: TGTGCCAGCAGCGGAGGGACAGGGGGCACTGAAGCTTTCTTT
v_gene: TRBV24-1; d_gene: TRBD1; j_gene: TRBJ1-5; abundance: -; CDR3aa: CATSDPGTVKPQHF; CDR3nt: TGTGCCACCAGTGACCCAGGGACAGTTAAGCCCCAGCATTTT
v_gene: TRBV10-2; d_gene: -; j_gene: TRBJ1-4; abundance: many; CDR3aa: CASGRKGEKLFF; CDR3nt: TGCGCCAGCGGTAGGAAGGGTGAAAAACTGTTTTTT
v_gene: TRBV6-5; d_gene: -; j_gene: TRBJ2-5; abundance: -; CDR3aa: CASSRTGRATQYF; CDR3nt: TGTGCCAGCAGTCGGACAGGGAGGGCGACCCAGTACTTC
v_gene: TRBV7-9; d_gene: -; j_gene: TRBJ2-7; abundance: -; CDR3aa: CASSPSGFRIGEQYF; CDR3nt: TGTGCCAGCAGCCCCTCCGGGTTTAGGATCGGGGAGCAGTACTTC
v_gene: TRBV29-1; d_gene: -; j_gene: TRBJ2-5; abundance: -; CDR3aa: CSVEDRPVKQGPHNQETQYF; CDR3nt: TGCAGCGTTGAAGACAGACCTGTGAAACAGGGACCTCATAATCAAGAGACCCAGTACTTC
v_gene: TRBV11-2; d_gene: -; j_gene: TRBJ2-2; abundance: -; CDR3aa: CASSLWRESTGELFF; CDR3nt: TGTGCCAGCAGCTTATGGAGAGAGTCTACCGGGGAGCTGTTTTTT
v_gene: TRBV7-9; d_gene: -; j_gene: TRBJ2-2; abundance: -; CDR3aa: CASSVDPPASGELFF; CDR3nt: TGTGCCAGCAGCGTTGACCCCCCAGCGTCCGGGGAGCTGTTTTTT
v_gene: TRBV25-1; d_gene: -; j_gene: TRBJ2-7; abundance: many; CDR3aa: CASSDLGDEQYF; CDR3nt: TGTGCCAGCAGTGACTTGGGGGACGAGCAGTACTTC
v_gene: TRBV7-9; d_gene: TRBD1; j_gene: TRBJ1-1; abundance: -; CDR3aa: CASSLSGGTPEAFF; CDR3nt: TGTGCCAGCAGCTTATCAGGGGGTACCCCTGAAGCTTTCTTT
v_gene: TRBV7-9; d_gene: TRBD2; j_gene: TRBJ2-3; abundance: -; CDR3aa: CASSQGASGRTQYF; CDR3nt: TGTGCCAGCAGCCAAGGGGCTAGCGGGAGAACGCAGTATTTT
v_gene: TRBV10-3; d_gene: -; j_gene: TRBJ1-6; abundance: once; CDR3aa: CAISGTGLPDSNSPLHF; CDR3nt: TGTGCCATCAGCGGAACCGGACTGCCCGATAGTAATTCACCCCTCCACTTT
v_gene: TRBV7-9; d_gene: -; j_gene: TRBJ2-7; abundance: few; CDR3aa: CASSPGLTRLTRLGSYEQYF; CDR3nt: TGTGCCAGCAGTCCAGGACTGACACGGCTTACGAGACTAGGCTCCTACGAGCAGTACTTC